The rows below give T cell receptor beta chains drawn from one sample of a study of a mutant IDH1 vaccine in newly diagnosed glioma. Assay used: immunoSEQ multiplex PCR; TCRdb lists only in-frame clones, some missing. Among tens of thousands of clones, 91% were seen once, and the ten largest hold roughly 0.56%. What these receptors recognize is not known. Sequences were derived from PBMCs, sampled from a glioma patient whose treatment included an IDH1 peptide vaccine. The receptors were gathered from a woman aged 45-65 years with glioma. Each CDR3 is given with its conserved first and last residue. The order of the fields is J gene, clone size, V gene, CDR3 length, D gene, CDR3 protein, CDR3 DNA. D genes are given only for firm matches. Some rows mark clone size as missing; the rest say once, few, many or name a class of expanded clone.

j_call: TRBJ1-5; clone_size: .; v_call: TRBV18; cdr3_length: 14; d_call: .; cdr3_aa: CASSPSQPNQPQHF; cdr3_nt: TGTGCCAGCTCACCGTCACAGCCGAATCAGCCCCAGCATTTT
j_call: TRBJ1-5; clone_size: .; v_call: TRBV28; cdr3_length: 13; d_call: .; cdr3_aa: CASSLGRNQPQHF; cdr3_nt: TGTGCCAGCAGTCTTGGCCGGAATCAGCCCCAGCATTTT
j_call: TRBJ1-2; clone_size: .; v_call: TRBV7-9; cdr3_length: 11; d_call: .; cdr3_aa: CASGTHYGYTF; cdr3_nt: TGTGCCAGCGGAACGCACTATGGCTACACCTTC
j_call: TRBJ2-3; clone_size: .; v_call: TRBV28; cdr3_length: 14; d_call: .; cdr3_aa: CASSYGGSTDTQYF; cdr3_nt: TGTGCCAGCAGTTACGGGGGTAGCACAGATACGCAGTATTTT
j_call: TRBJ1-2; clone_size: .; v_call: TRBV5-1; cdr3_length: 16; d_call: TRBD1; cdr3_aa: CASSSTSDRGRYGYTF; cdr3_nt: TGCGCCAGCAGCTCGACATCGGACAGGGGAAGATATGGCTACACCTTC
j_call: TRBJ2-7; clone_size: .; v_call: TRBV9; cdr3_length: 13; d_call: .; cdr3_aa: CASSAGQTYEQYF; cdr3_nt: TGTGCCAGCAGTGCGGGTCAGACCTACGAGCAGTACTTC
j_call: TRBJ2-7; clone_size: .; v_call: TRBV14; cdr3_length: 15; d_call: TRBD2; cdr3_aa: CASSRFPAGEGEQYF; cdr3_nt: TGTGCCAGCAGCCGTTTCCCAGCGGGAGAGGGCGAGCAGTACTTC
j_call: TRBJ1-2; clone_size: .; v_call: TRBV5-1; cdr3_length: 14; d_call: .; cdr3_aa: CASSPGRTNYGYTF; cdr3_nt: TGCGCCAGCAGCCCCGGACGGACTAACTATGGCTACACCTTC
j_call: TRBJ1-5; clone_size: .; v_call: TRBV27; cdr3_length: 15; d_call: .; cdr3_aa: CASSAQGMRNQPQHF; cdr3_nt: TGTGCCAGCAGTGCCCAGGGGATGCGCAATCAGCCCCAGCATTTT
j_call: TRBJ2-5; clone_size: .; v_call: TRBV19; cdr3_length: 13; d_call: .; cdr3_aa: CASSIGEAETQYF; cdr3_nt: TGTGCCAGTAGTATTGGGGAGGCAGAGACCCAGTACTTC
j_call: TRBJ2-7; clone_size: .; v_call: TRBV6-6; cdr3_length: 14; d_call: .; cdr3_aa: CASSYSLLAYEQYF; cdr3_nt: TGTGCCAGCAGTTACTCGTTGCTAGCCTACGAGCAGTACTTC
j_call: TRBJ2-3; clone_size: .; v_call: TRBV6-6; cdr3_length: 15; d_call: .; cdr3_aa: CASSYLGGFTDTQYF; cdr3_nt: TGTGCCAGCAGTTACCTGGGCGGATTCACAGATACGCAGTATTTT
j_call: TRBJ2-1; clone_size: .; v_call: TRBV5-5; cdr3_length: 15; d_call: .; cdr3_aa: CASSSGGPSYNEQFF; cdr3_nt: TGTGCCAGCAGCTCAGGGGGGCCTTCCTACAATGAGCAGTTCTTC
j_call: TRBJ2-2; clone_size: .; v_call: TRBV11-2; cdr3_length: 14; d_call: TRBD1; cdr3_aa: CASSLVQGAGELFF; cdr3_nt: TGTGCCAGCAGCTTAGTCCAGGGGGCCGGGGAGCTGTTTTTT
j_call: TRBJ2-5; clone_size: few; v_call: TRBV29-1; cdr3_length: 14; d_call: .; cdr3_aa: CSVEQVLYQETQYF; cdr3_nt: TGCAGCGTTGAACAGGTGTTATATCAGGAGACCCAGTACTTC
j_call: TRBJ1-2; clone_size: .; v_call: TRBV25-1; cdr3_length: 13; d_call: TRBD1; cdr3_aa: CASSLGTGDGYTF; cdr3_nt: TGTGCCAGCAGTCTCGGGACAGGGGATGGCTACACCTTC
j_call: TRBJ2-5; clone_size: .; v_call: TRBV28; cdr3_length: 14; d_call: .; cdr3_aa: CASSLFRGQETQYF; cdr3_nt: TGTGCCAGCAGTTTATTTAGAGGCCAAGAGACCCAGTACTTC
j_call: TRBJ2-7; clone_size: .; v_call: TRBV5-4; cdr3_length: 15; d_call: .; cdr3_aa: CASSASTGRNYEQYF; cdr3_nt: TGTGCCAGCAGCGCCTCTACAGGTCGCAACTACGAGCAGTACTTC
j_call: TRBJ1-4; clone_size: .; v_call: TRBV2; cdr3_length: 13; d_call: .; cdr3_aa: CASLSPTNEKLFF; cdr3_nt: TGTGCCAGCCTCAGTCCAACTAATGAAAAACTGTTTTTT
j_call: TRBJ2-2; clone_size: .; v_call: TRBV25-1; cdr3_length: 14; d_call: .; cdr3_aa: CASKRDLNTGELFF; cdr3_nt: TGTGCCAGCAAACGGGATTTGAACACCGGGGAGCTGTTTTTT